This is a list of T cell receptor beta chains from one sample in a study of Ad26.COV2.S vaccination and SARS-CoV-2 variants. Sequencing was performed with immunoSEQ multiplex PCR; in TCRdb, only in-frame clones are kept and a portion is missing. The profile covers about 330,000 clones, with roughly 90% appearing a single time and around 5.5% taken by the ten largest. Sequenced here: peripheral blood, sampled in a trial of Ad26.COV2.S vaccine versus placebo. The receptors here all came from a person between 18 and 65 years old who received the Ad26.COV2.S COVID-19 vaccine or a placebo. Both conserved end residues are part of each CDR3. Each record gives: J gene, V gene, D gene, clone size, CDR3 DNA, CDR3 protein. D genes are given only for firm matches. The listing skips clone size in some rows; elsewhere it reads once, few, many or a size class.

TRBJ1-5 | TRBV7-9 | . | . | TGTGCCAGCAGCTTTTCTTATCAGCCCCAGCATTTT | CASSFSYQPQHF
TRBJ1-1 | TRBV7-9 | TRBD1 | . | TGTGCCAGCAGCTTAGCGGCAGGGGGAATCATGAACACTGAAGCTTTCTTT | CASSLAAGGIMNTEAFF
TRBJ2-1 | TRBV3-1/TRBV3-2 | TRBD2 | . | TGTGCCAGCAGCCTGCGGACTAGCGGGAGCTCCTACAATGAGCAGTTCTTC | CASSLRTSGSSYNEQFF
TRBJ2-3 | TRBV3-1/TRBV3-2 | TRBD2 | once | TGTGCCAGCAGGCCCGGGACTAGCGGGGGCTTAGGCGCAGATACGCAGTATTTT | CASRPGTSGGLGADTQYF
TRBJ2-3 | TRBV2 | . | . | TGTGCCAGCAGCCCTACGGCCGGCGGAGATACGCAGTATTTT | CASSPTAGGDTQYF
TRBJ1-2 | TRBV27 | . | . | TGTGCCAGCAGGGCAGGCGCCTTCTATGGCTACACCTTC | CASRAGAFYGYTF
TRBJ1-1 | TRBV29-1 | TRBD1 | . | TGCAGCGTGCGGACAGGGGGCTTAACTGAAGCTTTCTTT | CSVRTGGLTEAFF
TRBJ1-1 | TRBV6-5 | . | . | TGTGCCAGCACCATCGCCGGCGGAGGAACTGAAGCTTTCTTT | CASTIAGGGTEAFF
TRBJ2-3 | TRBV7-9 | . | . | TGTGCCAGCCGAAAAAGCACAGATACGCAGTATTTT | CASRKSTDTQYF
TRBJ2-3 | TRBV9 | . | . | TGTGCCAGCAGCGTAGAAACCACTTATACGCAGTATTTT | CASSVETTYTQYF
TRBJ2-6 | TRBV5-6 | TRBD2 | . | TGTGCCAGCAGCTTGATGCTAGCGGGTACCTCTGGGGCCAACGTCCTGACTTTC | CASSLMLAGTSGANVLTF
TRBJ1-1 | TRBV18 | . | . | TGTGCCAGCTCACCATTGGGGGGTGCAGTTTTCGAAGGGGCTTTCTTT | CASSPLGGAVFEGAFF
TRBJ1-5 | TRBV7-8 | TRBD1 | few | TGTGCCAGCAGCTTAAGGGTAGGGGGCGCCGGCAATCAGCCCCAGCATTTT | CASSLRVGGAGNQPQHF
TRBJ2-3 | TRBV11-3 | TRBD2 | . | TGTGCCAGCAGCTCCGGGACTAGCGGGCTCGCGCTAAGCACAGATACGCAGTATTTT | CASSSGTSGLALSTDTQYF
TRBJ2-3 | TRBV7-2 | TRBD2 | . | TGTGCCAGCAGCCCAACACCTCCGGGACTAGGAGCAGATACGCAGTATTTT | CASSPTPPGLGADTQYF
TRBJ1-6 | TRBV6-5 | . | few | TGTGCCAGCAGTTATTCGGACACCTATAATTCACCCCTCCACTTT | CASSYSDTYNSPLHF
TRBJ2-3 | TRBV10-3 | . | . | TGTGCCACCAAGACTAAACTTAGCACAGATACGCAGTATTTT | CATKTKLSTDTQYF
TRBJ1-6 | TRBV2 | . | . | TGTGCCAGCAGTGGTAGGGCCTTGAGGGGAGGCTCACCCCTCCACTTT | CASSGRALRGGSPLHF
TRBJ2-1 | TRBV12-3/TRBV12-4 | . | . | TGTGCCAGCAGTACAACCTACAATGAGCAGTTCTTC | CASSTTYNEQFF
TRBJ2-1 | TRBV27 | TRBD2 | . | TGTGCCAGCAGTTTATTGGGGACTAACAATGAGCAGTTCTTC | CASSLLGTNNEQFF
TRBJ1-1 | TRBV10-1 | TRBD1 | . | TGCGCCAGCAGTACAGGGGGCGTTGCTGAAGCTTTCTTT | CASSTGGVAEAFF
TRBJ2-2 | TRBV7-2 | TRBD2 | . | TGTGCCAGCAGCTTGAACGGACTAGCGGGGTCCGGGGAGCTGTTTTTT | CASSLNGLAGSGELFF
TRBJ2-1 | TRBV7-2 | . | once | TGTGCCAGCGGCACCATGGCCCCTGCCAATGAGCAGTTCTTC | CASGTMAPANEQFF
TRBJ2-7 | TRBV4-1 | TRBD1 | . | TGCGCCAGCAGCCAAGATAGACAGGGTCATCTCCCCGAGCAGTACTTC | CASSQDRQGHLPEQYF
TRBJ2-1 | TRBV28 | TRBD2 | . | TGTGCCAGCAAGACTAGCGAGACCCCCTACAATGAGCAGTTCTTC | CASKTSETPYNEQFF
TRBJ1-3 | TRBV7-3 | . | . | TGTGCCAGCAGCCCCCGGACAGAGGACACCATATATTTT | CASSPRTEDTIYF
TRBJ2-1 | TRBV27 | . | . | TGTGCCAGCAGCGACACCGGGCGACCGAATGAGCAGTTCTTC | CASSDTGRPNEQFF
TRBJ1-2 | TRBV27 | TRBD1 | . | TGTGCCAGCAGTTCGACAGGGTATGGCTACACCTTC | CASSSTGYGYTF
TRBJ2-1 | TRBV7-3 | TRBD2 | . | TGTGCCAGCAGCTTAAGACTAGCGGGAGGCAATGAGCAGTTCTTC | CASSLRLAGGNEQFF
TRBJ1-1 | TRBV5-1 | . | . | TGCGCCAGCAGACCCCTAACACAGGGAGGCACTGAAGCTTTCTTT | CASRPLTQGGTEAFF
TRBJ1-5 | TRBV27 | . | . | TGTGCCAGCAGTTTAGCGGGGGCGTACAATCAGCCCCAGCATTTT | CASSLAGAYNQPQHF
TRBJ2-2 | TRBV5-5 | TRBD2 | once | TGTGCCAGCAGCTTGTGGCTAGCGGGAGGAACCGGGGAGCTGTTTTTT | CASSLWLAGGTGELFF
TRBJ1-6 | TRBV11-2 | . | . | TGTGCCAGCAGCCACGGGCCCGAGGGCGGTTCACCCCTCCACTTT | CASSHGPEGGSPLHF
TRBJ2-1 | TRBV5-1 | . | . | TGCGCCAGCAGTTGGGCAGCGTACAATGAGCAGTTCTTC | CASSWAAYNEQFF
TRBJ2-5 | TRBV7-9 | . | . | TGTGCCAGCAGCTTAGCGCCCCCAGAGACCCAGTACTTC | CASSLAPPETQYF
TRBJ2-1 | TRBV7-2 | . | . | TGTGCCAGCAGCTCCATGCAGGGATACAATGAGCAGTTCTTC | CASSSMQGYNEQFF
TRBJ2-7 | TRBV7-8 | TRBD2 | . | TGTGCCAGCAGCTTAGTGACTAGCGGGGGTCCCTACGAGCAGTACTTC | CASSLVTSGGPYEQYF
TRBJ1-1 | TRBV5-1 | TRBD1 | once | TGCGCCAGCAGCTTGTCCACCGTGACAGGGGCAGAAGCTTTCTTT | CASSLSTVTGAEAFF
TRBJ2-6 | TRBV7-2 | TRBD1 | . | TGTGCCAGCAGCATCGGGACAGGGGCCTTCTCTGGGGCCAACGTCCTGACTTTC | CASSIGTGAFSGANVLTF
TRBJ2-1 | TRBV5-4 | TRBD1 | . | TGTGCCAGCAGCTTGGTGGCAGGGGGCAGTGAGCAGTTCTTC | CASSLVAGGSEQFF
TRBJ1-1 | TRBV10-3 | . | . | TGTGCCATCAGTGGACAAGAAAACAAGAACACTGAAGCTTTCTTT | CAISGQENKNTEAFF
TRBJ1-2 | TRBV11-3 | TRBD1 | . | TGTGCCAGCAGCTTCTTCGGACAGGGTAACTATGGCTACACCTTC | CASSFFGQGNYGYTF
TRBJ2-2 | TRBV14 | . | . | TGTGCCAGCAGCCAAGCAGTGAACGGGGAGCTGTTTTTT | CASSQAVNGELFF
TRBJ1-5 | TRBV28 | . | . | TGTGCCAGCTGTCATAGCAATCAGCCCCAGCATTTT | CASCHSNQPQHF
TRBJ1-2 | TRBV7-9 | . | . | TGTGCCAGCAGCTTAGCCTCCGTTGGACCTGGCTACACCTTC | CASSLASVGPGYTF
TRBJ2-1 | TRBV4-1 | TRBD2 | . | TGCGCCAGCAGCCAAGGGGCTGGCGGGAGAAGCTATGAGCAGTTCTTC | CASSQGAGGRSYEQFF
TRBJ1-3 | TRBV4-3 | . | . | TGCGCCAGCAGCCAGCGGATTGGAAACACCATATATTTT | CASSQRIGNTIYF
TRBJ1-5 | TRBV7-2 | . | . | TGTGCCAGCAGCGCCCAAACTACAGGGAGTCAGCCCCAGCATTTT | CASSAQTTGSQPQHF
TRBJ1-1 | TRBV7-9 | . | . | TGTGCCAGCAGCTTAGAAGGAGACACTGAAGCTTTCTTT | CASSLEGDTEAFF